The table lists the clone carrying this T cell receptor (beta chain) with a few counts. The data are from a study of blood T cell repertoires in COVID-19. Study at large: In each case, the material was cDNA or gDNA derived from T cells, B-cell-depleted T cells, or PBMCs.

V trimming: 5 bases; J trimming: 2 bases; junction bases outside the gene matches: 8. This CDR3 comprises 15 residues. Germline V gene data show CDR1 as WNHNN and CDR2 as SYGVQD (reference sequence). The table came from immunoSEQ multiplex PCR; TCRdb's copy has only in-frame clones and leaves some out. The sample lists approximately 110,000 clones, roughly 80% seen once, with approximately 1.5% in the top ten. The chain employs TRBV10-1 and TRBJ2-7, with 8 bases fitting TRBD1. The receptor comes from a man over 45 with acute or convalescent COVID-19. The sequencing sample was made of peripheral blood. The DNA of the CDR3 is TGCGCCAGCAGTTTAGGACAGGGAGGAACCTACGAGCAGTACTTC. Amino acid sequence: CASSLGQGGTYEQYF.